This T cell receptor (beta chain) emerged from a study of Tregs in tolerant kidney transplant recipients. Measured with immunoSEQ multiplex PCR; TCRdb has only the in-frame clones, and not every one. In the table there are approximately 81,000 clones, roughly nine tenths of which are singletons. The study's findings and limits: Findings come from small patient numbers and require larger validation.

The nonmyeloablative bone marrow transplants came from related graft donors, with transient mixed chimerism. Thawed PBMCs were FACS-sorted into unstimulated CD4+CD25+CD127- regulatory T cells, CD4+CD25- non-regulatory cells, CD4 and CD8 cells. The CDR3 is 14 amino acids. Germline V gene lookup returns CDR1 SGHTA and CDR2 FQGNSA. V lost 5 bases and J lost 2; bases outside the gene matches: 5. About this clone: What it binds is unknown.

The V gene is TRBV7-2, the J gene TRBJ2-5; 7 nucleotides match TRBD2. This material consisted of CD4+ T cells from blood (PBMCs), taken 24 months after the transplant. This sequence was found in a human patient who received a combined kidney and bone marrow transplant. Some T cells may have originated in the graft donor. The CDR3 nucleotides read TGTGCCAGCAGCCCCCCGGGGGGTCAAGAGACCCAGTACTTC. Translated: CASSPPGGQETQYF.